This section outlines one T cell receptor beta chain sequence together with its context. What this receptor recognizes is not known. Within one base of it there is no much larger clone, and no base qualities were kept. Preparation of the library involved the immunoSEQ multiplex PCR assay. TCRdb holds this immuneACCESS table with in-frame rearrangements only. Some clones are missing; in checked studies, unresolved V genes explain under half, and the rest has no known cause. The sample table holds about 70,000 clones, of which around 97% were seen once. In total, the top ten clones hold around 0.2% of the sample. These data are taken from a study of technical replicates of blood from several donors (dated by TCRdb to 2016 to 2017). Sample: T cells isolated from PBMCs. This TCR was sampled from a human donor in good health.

In nucleotides, the sequence is TGCGCCAGCAGTCAATCTTTCCGGGACAGCAAAAACATTCAGTACTTC. Its translation reads: CASSQSFRDSKNIQYF. Recombination connected TRBV23-1 to TRBJ2-4, with 7 bases in between that match TRBD1. TRBV23-1 is noted as an ORF with a role that remains uncertain. V and J are trimmed by 0 bases and 3 bases, and the gene matches miss 5 bases of the junction. The CDR3 contains 16 residues, cysteine and phenylalanine counted. Only the CDR3 portion is preserved as DNA: 48 bases, with reading frame beginning at the first base.